This T cell receptor beta chain appears in the sequencing data of a study of technical replicates of blood from a few donors. Repertoires were generated with immunoSEQ multiplex PCR, while TCRdb's copy carries only in-frame clones and drops some. The table lists under 85,000 clones, about 91% of them singletons. Sequencing was carried out using T cells isolated from PBMCs. The TCR comes from a human donor in good health. Some clones in this sample may be carry-over from other donors' samples.

DNA for the CDR3: TGCGCCAGCAGGCAGGGGGGCGCAGATACGCAGTATTTT. Protein sequence: CASRQGGADTQYF. The rearrangement joins TRBV23-1 to TRBJ2-3; D is perhaps TRBD1 (7 bases). TRBV23-1 has ORF status, its function being uncertain. V lost 6 bases to trimming and J lost 4 bases, with 11 bases between them. The CDR3 consists of 13 residues.